The 27 T cell receptor beta chains given below trace back to one sample, sequenced in a study of T cells after yellow fever vaccination (dated by TCRdb to the late 2010s). In light of the paper, this sample's treatment or condition label describes: live attenuated yellow fever vaccine strain. The library was built by means of 5' RACE. The listed sequencing device is Illumina HiSeq 2500. TCRdb passed the public sequencing reads through fastp at Q25 and MiXCR, retaining productive beta sequences. For every CDR3 protein sequence, its rows merge into one entry that carries the most common genes and DNA. Counted in this sample were about 150,000 distinct CDR3 sequences; about 7% of them appeared once. Jointly, the top ten make up under 0.7% of the sample. The sequences come from CD4+ T cells sorted from PBMCs, collected 10 days after the yellow fever booster vaccination. Receptors were obtained from a man aged 25-45 years who received the YFV17D yellow fever vaccine.

This clonotype occurred a few times. The V gene is TRBV7-3, the J gene TRBJ2-3, with 7 bases aligning to TRBD1. This CDR3 has 16 amino acids. From germline, CDR1 is SGHTA and CDR2 FQGTGA. Trimming removed 5 bases from V and 1 base from J; junction bases left unmatched: 9. CDR3 nucleotide sequence: TGTGCCAGCAGCCGACGAGGGGGCGAGGGCACAGATACGCAGTATTTT. Translating it yields CASSRRGGEGTDTQYF.

The table lists this clonotype with many counts. The chain carries TRBV3-1 and TRBJ2-1; 14 bases fit TRBD2. This CDR3 is built from 18 residues. V lost 1 base and J lost 5; bases outside the gene matches: 7. Germline CDR1 is LGHDT and CDR2 is YNNKEL (reference sequence). CDR3 sequence reads: CASSQGPGLAGADNEQFF. CDR3 bases: TGTGCCAGCAGCCAAGGGCCGGGACTAGCGGGGGCTGACAATGAGCAGTTCTTC.

This clonotype was detected ten times or more. This rearrangement joins TRBV5-6 to TRBJ2-5, with 12 bases aligning to TRBD2. The V and J ends lost 5 bases and 1 base, in that order; junction bases with no gene match: 12. The CDR3 runs to 18 residues. Looked up from germline, CDR1 is SGHDT and CDR2 is YYEEEE. CDR3 protein: CASRGGGLAGTIQETQYF. The DNA of the CDR3 is TGTGCCAGCAGGGGGGGCGGACTAGCGGGGACGATCCAAGAGACCCAGTACTTC.

Worth noting for this clonotype: This sequence may be a read error, since a much larger clone differs from it by one base. The chain couples TRBV28 to TRBJ2-3; D uncertain. Germline-derived CDR1 and CDR2 are MDHEN and SYDVKM. The germline V and J ends were trimmed by 5 bases and 10 bases, with 19 bases remaining between them. The CDR3 sequence is 14 residues long. Here the CDR3 reads CASSDSGGFGSQYF. In DNA, the CDR3 is TGTGCCAGCAGTGACTCGGGTGGGTTTGGTTCGCAGTATTTT.

The chain is built from TRBV6-5 and TRBJ1-2; unclear D gene. Per germline, CDR1 MNHEY and CDR2 SVGAGI. The length of the CDR3 is 13 residues. V was pared by 4 bases and J by 8 bases, with 14 bases between. The CDR3 DNA sequence: TGTGCCAGCAGTTCTCTCTCGGCACAGGGCTACACCTTC. It codes for CASSSLSAQGYTF.

This clonotype was counted many times. The chain links TRBV7-8 to TRBJ2-5; D remains ambiguous. Deletions cut 2 bases from V and 4 bases from J, with 8 bases between. The CDR3 is 13 amino acids. Germline V gene sequence: CDR1 SGHVS, CDR2 FQNEAQ. The CDR3 spells CASSLRRGETQYF. CDR3 sequence (DNA): TGTGCCAGCAGCTTAAGGCGTGGAGAGACCCAGTACTTC.

This clonotype was recorded many times. V is TRBV4-3 and J is TRBJ1-1; 8 nucleotides agree with TRBD1. Per germline, CDR1 LGHNA and CDR2 YSLEER. V was clipped by 4 bases and J by 3 bases; unmatched bases: 4. The CDR3 is made up of 14 amino acids. CDR3: CASSLTGVYTEAFF. As DNA, the CDR3 is TGCGCCAGCAGCCTGACAGGGGTCTACACTGAAGCTTTCTTT.

This clonotype has at least ten counts. This chain joins TRBV5-1 and TRBJ2-1; 8 bases agree with TRBD2. This CDR3 spans 17 amino acids. V lost 3 bases, J lost 3 bases, and 11 bases stayed unmatched. Looked up from germline, CDR1 is SGHRS and CDR2 is YFSETQ. The CDR3, as DNA: TGCGCCAGCAGCTCAACTCTCAGCGGGAGTCGCTACAATGAGCAGTTCTTC. It codes for CASSSTLSGSRYNEQFF.

Many counts were recorded for this clonotype. The chain employs TRBV4-3 and TRBJ2-5, with 9 bases aligning to TRBD2. Unmatched junction bases numbered 8, after V lost 1 base and J lost 5 bases. Germline loops: CDR1 LGHNA, CDR2 YSLEER. This CDR3 contains 16 residues. CDR3 loop: CASSQGRGRAPETQYF. DNA for the CDR3: TGCGCCAGCAGCCAAGGTCGCGGGAGGGCCCCGGAGACCCAGTACTTC.

This clonotype was detected many times. The chain carries TRBV15 and TRBJ1-2; D unclear. The CDR3 extends over 13 amino acids. V lost 1 base, J lost 0 bases, and 3 bases lay in between. Germline assignment: CDR1 LNHNV and CDR2 YYDKDF (reference sequence). CDR3 in amino acids: CATSRGANYGYTF. In nucleotides, the CDR3 is TGTGCCACCAGCAGAGGTGCTAACTATGGCTACACCTTC.

This clonotype was observed at least ten times. The gene calls are TRBV20-1 and TRBJ1-3; D perhaps matches TRBD1 (5 bases). CDR1 DFQATT and CDR2 SNEGSKA come from the germline V gene (reference sequence). This CDR3 region has 14 residues. V was pared by 4 bases and J by 2 bases, with 12 bases between. The CDR3 nucleotides are TGCAGTGCTACACCGCAGGGAGCTGGAAACACCATATATTTT. This sequence encodes CSATPQGAGNTIYF.

This chain connects TRBV7-2 to TRBJ2-7; the match to TRBD2 covers 9 bases. V lost 6 bases and J lost 6; bases outside the gene matches: 9. The germline CDR1 and CDR2 sequences are SGHTA and FQGNSA. The CDR3 loop spans 14 amino acids. CDR3 bases: TGTGCCAGCAGTGTGACCGGGACTAGCTCCGAGCAGTACTTC. This encodes CASSVTGTSSEQYF.

In its sample, this clonotype was seen a few times. The chain employs TRBV20-1 and TRBJ1-4, with D perhaps matching TRBD1 (6 bases). The CDR3 contains 15 residues. Germline V gene data show CDR1 as DFQATT and CDR2 as SNEGSKA (reference sequence). V gave up 6 bases and J gave up 9 bases, with 23 bases separating them. The CDR3 region has the DNA TGCAGTGCGTATAGGGAGTGGGACATGACCCAAAAACTGTTTTTT. Amino acid sequence: CSAYREWDMTQKLFF.

This clonotype was counted at least ten times. The chain has TRBV5-1 and TRBJ2-3; tentatively, D is TRBD2 (5 bases). Trimming left V 4 bases short and J 1 base short, with 13 bases between. In germline, CDR1 is SGHRS, CDR2 YFSETQ. This CDR3 comprises 15 residues. The CDR3 nucleotides are TGCGCCAGCAGCCCACACGTGGAGGGCACAGATACGCAGTATTTT. Amino acid sequence: CASSPHVEGTDTQYF.

This clonotype was found a few times. The chain combines TRBV29-1 with TRBJ1-1, with D possibly TRBD1 on 5 matching bases. The CDR3 extends over 14 amino acids. Germline CDR1 and CDR2: SQVTM and ANQGSEA. Trimming pared 4 bases from V and 0 bases from J, leaving 12 bases between. In DNA, the CDR3 is TGCAGCGTTGGTGGGGTCAGGGTGAACACTGAAGCTTTCTTT. Its protein is CSVGGVRVNTEAFF.

This clonotype was counted at least ten times. V is TRBV7-2 and J is TRBJ2-1; D perhaps matches TRBD1 (7 bases). CDR1 and CDR2 from the germline V gene are SGHTA and FQGNSA. V lost 2 bases and J lost 6, with 17 bases in between. The CDR3 length is 16 residues. The CDR3 region is CASSLPGGAGGNEQFF. CDR3 DNA sequence: TGTGCCAGCAGCTTACCAGGGGGAGCGGGCGGCAATGAGCAGTTCTTC.

This chain links TRBV20-1 with TRBJ1-2, with 10 positions matching TRBD1. Germline loops: CDR1 DFQATT, CDR2 SNEGSKA (reference sequence). The CDR3 runs 18 residues. The J segment lost 0 bases and the V segment lost 6 bases, leaving 16 bases of the junction unmatched. The CDR3 sequence is CSAQLGTGQGVSNYGYTF. The CDR3 DNA is TGCAGTGCCCAACTCGGTACCGGACAGGGGGTTTCTAACTATGGCTACACCTTC.

This clonotype was detected many times. The chain recombines TRBV7-3 with TRBJ1-1; 7 bases line up with TRBD1. Trimming took 2 bases from V and 0 from J; bases not matched to a gene: 6. The CDR3 loop spans 16 amino acids. CDR1 and CDR2 (germline): SGHTA, FQGTGA. The CDR3 here is CASSLSGGRMNTEAFF. CDR3 DNA: TGTGCCAGCAGCTTATCAGGGGGGCGGATGAACACTGAAGCTTTCTTT.

This clonotype was detected ten times or more. The chain couples TRBV4-2 to TRBJ2-1; D gene unclear. V was pared by 2 bases and J by 6 bases, with 20 bases between. The CDR3 runs to 17 residues. Looked up from germline, CDR1 is LGHNA and CDR2 is YNFKEQ. CDR3 nucleotides: TGTGCCAGCAGCCAATTGATCACCCTGCCTCCGGGCAATGAGCAGTTCTTC. Translation gives CASSQLITLPPGNEQFF.

At least ten counts were recorded for this clonotype. The CDR3 loop is CASSFGTLQETQYF. CDR3 DNA sequence: TGTGCCAGCAGCTTCGGGACACTCCAAGAGACCCAGTACTTC. The rearrangement links TRBV5-5 to TRBJ2-5; possible D gene TRBD1, 6 bases. Trimming stripped 2 bases from V and 1 base from J, with 9 bases between. The CDR3 sequence is 14 residues long. The V gene's germline CDR1 is SGHKS and CDR2 YYEKEE (reference sequence).

The sample holds many counts of this clonotype. The V call is TRBV7-2, the J call TRBJ2-5, with TRBD2 identical over 9 bases. V was clipped by 4 bases and J by 4 bases; unmatched bases: 7. CDR3 length: 15 residues. Germline V gene sequence: CDR1 SGHTA, CDR2 FQGNSA. The CDR3 sequence is CASSYEYSGRETQYF. The CDR3 DNA is TGTGCCAGCAGCTACGAATATAGCGGGAGAGAGACCCAGTACTTC.

This clonotype was seen repeatedly, ten times or more. The chain joins TRBV5-1 to TRBJ2-3, with D tentatively TRBD1 or TRBD2 (6 bases each). CDR1 is SGHRS, CDR2 YFSETQ, per germline. The ends were cut back, 5 bases at V and 3 bases at J, with 19 bases in the middle. CDR3 length: 16 amino acids. The DNA for the CDR3 is TGCGCCAGCAGTTTGACGGGGAGGACAGATACAGATACGCAGTATTTT. This codes for CASSLTGRTDTDTQYF.

This clonotype was seen ten or more times. This chain joins TRBV4-3 and TRBJ2-3, with D perhaps TRBD1 (6 bases). Deletions cut 0 bases from V and 8 bases from J, with 18 bases between. The CDR3 sequence is 16 residues long. Per germline, CDR1 LGHNA and CDR2 YSLEER. CDR3 sequence (DNA): TGCGCCAGCAGCCAAGAATCTCCTCCGGGACATACTACGCAGTATTTT. Protein product: CASSQESPPGHTTQYF.

This sequence joins TRBV29-1 and TRBJ2-5, with no clear D. Germline assignment: CDR1 SQVTM and CDR2 ANQGSEA. This CDR3 contains 12 residues. The V gene lost 4 bases and the J gene lost 2 bases, with 8 bases spanning the gap. The CDR3 reads CSVGLGQETQYF. CDR3 nucleotide sequence: TGCAGCGTTGGGCTGGGTCAAGAGACCCAGTACTTC.

This clonotype was counted at least ten times. The chain couples TRBV4-3 to TRBJ2-1, with D unclear. The CDR3 spans 15 residues. Germline V gene sequence: CDR1 LGHNA, CDR2 YSLEER. The V end lost 8 bases, the J end lost 0 bases, and 14 bases lay between the germline ends. CDR3: CASSTTDSSYNEQFF. The CDR3 DNA follows: TGCGCCAGCTCTACGACGGATAGCTCCTACAATGAGCAGTTCTTC.

At least ten counts were recorded for this clonotype. The V call is TRBV20-1, the J call TRBJ1-6, with D unresolved. The germline gives CDR1 DFQATT, CDR2 SNEGSKA (reference sequence). Trimming removed 3 bases from V and 0 bases from J, with 9 bases in between. The CDR3 consists of 15 residues. CDR3 DNA sequence: TGCAGTGCTAGGTCCGCTAGCTCCTATAATTCACCCCTCCACTTT. Translated: CSARSASSYNSPLHF.

Many counts were recorded for this clonotype. The chain recombines TRBV29-1 with TRBJ1-3; 7 bases map to TRBD1. V dropped 7 bases and J dropped 7; count of bases not matched to a gene: 10. This CDR3 region has 13 residues. Germline CDR1 is SQVTM and CDR2 is ANQGSEA. The CDR3 nucleotides read TGCAGCGCCGAGGGGACAGTCCGGAACACCATATATTTT. Encoded protein: CSAEGTVRNTIYF.